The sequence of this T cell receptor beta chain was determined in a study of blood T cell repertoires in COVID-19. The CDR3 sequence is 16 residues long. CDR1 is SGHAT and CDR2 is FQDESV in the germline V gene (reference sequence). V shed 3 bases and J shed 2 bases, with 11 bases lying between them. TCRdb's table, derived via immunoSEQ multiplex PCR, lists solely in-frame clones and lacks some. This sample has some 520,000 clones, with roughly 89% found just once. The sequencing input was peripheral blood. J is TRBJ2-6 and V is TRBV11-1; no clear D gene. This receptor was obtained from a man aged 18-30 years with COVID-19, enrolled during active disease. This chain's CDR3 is CASSLHSLTGANVLTF. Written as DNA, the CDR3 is TGTGCCAGCAGCTTGCACTCTCTCACTGGGGCCAACGTCCTGACTTTC.